The 14 T cell receptor beta chains below come from one sample, sequenced in a study of beta chain features in type 1 diabetes. Study observations and caveats: Shorter TCRB CDR3s, moderately but significantly so, were found in Type 1 diabetes patients in all four CD4+ subsets.

Isolated RNA was reverse transcribed in full, so expressed TCRB transcripts were sequenced. The assay was immunoSEQ multiplex PCR, and TCRdb's table has in-frame clones only and misses some. This table holds 200,000 to 250,000 clones, 16% found once. These TCRs are of unknown antigen specificity. Sequenced input: naive CD4+ T cells from blood. Every receptor here comes from a man aged 30 to 45 with type 1 diabetes.

The CDR3: CASSLMVAGPYEQYF. In DNA form, the CDR3 reads TGTGCCAGCAGCTTAATGGTAGCGGGACCCTACGAGCAGTACTTC. The chain recombines TRBV7-9 with TRBJ2-7; 8 nucleotides agree with TRBD2. V gave up 2 bases and J gave up 2 bases; unmatched junction bases: 5. The CDR3 is 15 amino acids. Germline lookup yields CDR1 SEHNR and CDR2 FQNEAQ (reference sequence).

This clone has only a few counts. The CDR3 sequence is CASSIQPQETQYF. The CDR3 bases are TGCGCCAGCAGCATACAACCCCAAGAGACCCAGTACTTC. This chain connects TRBV5-1 to TRBJ2-5; D unresolved. Between the trimmed V and J ends, which lost 4 bases and 1 base, there was a span of 8 bases. The CDR3 loop spans 13 amino acids. CDR1 and CDR2 from the germline V gene are SGHRS and YFSETQ.

This clone came up a few times. The genes are TRBV18 and TRBJ2-7; possibly TRBD1 for D (5 bases). The germline V gene has CDR1 KGHSH and CDR2 LQKENI. This CDR3 is built from 15 residues. With 2 bases removed from V and 2 bases from J, the gap between germline ends came to 13 bases. The CDR3 region is CASSPGQGTPYEQYF. CDR3 DNA: TGTGCCAGCTCACCAGGGCAGGGTACCCCCTACGAGCAGTACTTC.

Concerning this clone: Germline is not matched at one junction end, which may reflect a read error. J is TRBJ1-5 and V is TRBV7-2; perhaps TRBD1 as D (5 bases). The CDR3 covers 15 residues. CDR1 is SGHTA, CDR2 FQGNSA, per germline. CDR3 in DNA: TGTGCCAGCACCTTAGGGAGGGGAGGAGGTCAGCCCCAGCATTTT. Translating it yields CASTLGRGGGQPQHF.

The rearrangement joins TRBV7-2 to TRBJ2-5; D ambiguous. Germline CDR1 SGHTA, CDR2 FQGNSA. Trimming removed 3 bases at V and 1 base at J, with 6 bases between. The CDR3 runs to 13 residues. The CDR3 nucleotides read TGTGCCAGCAGCTTCGGACCCCAAGAGACCCAGTACTTC. This translates into CASSFGPQETQYF. Drawing the rest from reference TRBV7-2 and TRBJ2-5, the complete variable domain is GAGVSQSPSNKVTEKGKDVELRCDPISGHTALYWYRQSLGQGLEFLIYFQGNSAPDKSGLPSDRFSAERTGGSVSTLTIQRTQQEDSAVYLCASSFGPQETQYFGPGTRLLVL.

This clone has only a few counts. V usage is TRBV5-4 and J usage is TRBJ2-3, with 7 bases lining up with TRBD1. This CDR3 contains 18 residues. The germline CDR1 and CDR2 sequences are SGHNT and YYREEE (reference sequence). With 5 bases clipped from V and 0 bases from J, the junction kept 15 bases outside the gene matches. As DNA, the CDR3 is TGTGCCAGCAGTACAGGGGCGTCTTCCTTTCCTAGCACAGATACGCAGTATTTT. This translates into CASSTGASSFPSTDTQYF.

This rearrangement joins TRBV7-2 to TRBJ2-3; no firm D call. V dropped 2 bases and J dropped 0 bases, with 12 bases sitting between them. The CDR3 is 16 residues long. The germline V gene has CDR1 SGHTA and CDR2 FQGNSA. CDR3 amino acids: CASSLSAPGSTDTQYF. The CDR3 region has the DNA TGTGCCAGCAGCTTATCGGCTCCCGGTAGCACAGATACGCAGTATTTT.

The chain couples TRBV29-1 to TRBJ2-5, with D unclear. The germline V gene has CDR1 SQVTM and CDR2 ANQGSEA. V was cut by 6 bases and J by 5 bases, with 13 bases left in between. The CDR3 spans 12 residues. The CDR3 spells CSVWGPKETQYF. The CDR3 region has the DNA TGCAGCGTATGGGGTCCGAAGGAGACCCAGTACTTC.

The chain couples TRBV28 to TRBJ1-2; TRBD1 agrees at 9 bases. CDR1 is MDHEN and CDR2 is SYDVKM in the germline V gene. The CDR3 runs 14 residues. V gave up 5 bases and J gave up 7 bases; unmatched junction bases: 8. In DNA, the CDR3 is TGTGCCAGCAGTCCAACGGGACAGGGAGGTGGCTACACCTTC. It is translated as CASSPTGQGGGYTF.

This clone was recorded a few times. Other DNA sequences in this specimen translate into the identical CDR3. The rearrangement uses TRBV30 and TRBJ2-7, with no clear D. The CDR3 totals 12 residues. Trimming cost V 0 bases and J 0 bases, with 3 bases left between them. Germline loops: CDR1 GTSNPN, CDR2 SVGIG (reference sequence). The CDR3, as DNA: TGTGCCTGGAGTGTAGGCTCCTACGAGCAGTACTTC. Its translation is CAWSVGSYEQYF.

The sample holds a few counts of this clone. The chain joins TRBV4-3 to TRBJ2-7, with 9 bases lining up with TRBD1. Germline V gene lookup returns CDR1 LGHNA and CDR2 YSLEER. After removal of 0 bases from V and 6 bases from J, the junction contained 6 bases not matched to a gene. This CDR3 has 15 residues. The CDR3 DNA follows: TGCGCCAGCAGCCAAGATACACAGGGGGCGGGCGAGCAGTACTTC. Its protein is CASSQDTQGAGEQYF.

To note about this clone: Other DNA variants within this sample encode the same CDR3. This chain joins TRBV29-1 and TRBJ2-5; 7 bases fit TRBD1. Trimming took 4 bases from V and 3 from J; bases not matched to a gene: 2. Looked up from germline, CDR1 is SQVTM and CDR2 is ANQGSEA. The length of the CDR3 is 12 residues. Written as DNA, the CDR3 is TGCAGCGTTGTTGGGACAGAAGAGACCCAGTACTTC. Translating gives CSVVGTEETQYF.

This clone has more than one count but fewer than ten. The V and J genes are TRBV18 and TRBJ2-6, with 8 bases that match TRBD1. Germline trimming cut 2 bases from V and 1 base from J; bases unmatched to any gene: 7. The CDR3 covers 18 residues. Looked up from germline, CDR1 is KGHSH and CDR2 is LQKENI. The CDR3 nucleotides read TGTGCCAGCTCACCAAGGACAGGGATGGGATCTGGGGCCAACGTCCTGACTTTC. Protein: CASSPRTGMGSGANVLTF.

This clone was counted between two and nine times. This chain uses TRBV7-2 with TRBJ1-1; tentatively, D is TRBD1 (6 bases). Between the trimmed V and J ends, which lost 5 bases and 10 bases, there was a span of 17 bases. Germline V gene data show CDR1 as SGHTA and CDR2 as FQGNSA. The CDR3 has 13 residues. DNA of the CDR3: TGTGCCAGCAGCGAGATTACAGGGAGGGGAGCTTTCTTT. Translation gives CASSEITGRGAFF.